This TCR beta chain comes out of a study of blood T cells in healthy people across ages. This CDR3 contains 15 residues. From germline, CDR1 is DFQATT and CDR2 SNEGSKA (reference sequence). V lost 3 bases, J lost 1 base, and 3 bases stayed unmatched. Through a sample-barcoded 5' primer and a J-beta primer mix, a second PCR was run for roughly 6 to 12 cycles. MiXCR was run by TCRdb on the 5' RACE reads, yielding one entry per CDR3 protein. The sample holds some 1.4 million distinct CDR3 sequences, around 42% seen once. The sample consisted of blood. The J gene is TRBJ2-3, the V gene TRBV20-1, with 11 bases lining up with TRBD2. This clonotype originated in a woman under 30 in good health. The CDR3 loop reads CSASGSGGGTDTQYF. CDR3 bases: TGCAGTGCTAGTGGTAGCGGGGGGGGCACAGATACGCAGTATTTT.